A selection of T cell receptor beta chains follows, all from one sample in a study of radiation and T cells in renal cell carcinoma. The data were produced by immunoSEQ multiplex PCR, yet TCRdb's version contains in-frame clones alone and is incomplete. The sample includes tens of thousands of clones, about 86% seen only once; the top ten take 22%. Material: blood, obtained from a patient whose treatment included radiotherapy and nephrectomy. The receptors shown here come from a woman between 50 and 59 years old with renal cell carcinoma. Both conserved end residues are part of each CDR3. D genes are given only for firm matches. Clone sizes are given selectively: once, few, many, or a class where the clone is expanded.

d_call j_call v_call clone_size cdr3_nt cdr3_aa
NA TRBJ1-1 TRBV28 few TGTGCCAGCAGCTCCGTTGAAGCTTTCTTT CASSSVEAFF
NA TRBJ2-3 TRBV6-4 NA TGTGCCAGCAGCCACGACAGTAACCCGACAGATACGCAGTATTTT CASSHDSNPTDTQYF
NA TRBJ1-1 TRBV19 once TGTGCCAGTCCTGCCGCCCATTTCTTT CASPAAHFF
NA TRBJ1-2 TRBV6-5 few TGTGCCAGCAGGGACGGCTATGGCTACACCTTC CASRDGYGYTF
TRBD1 TRBJ2-5 TRBV5-1 once TGCGCCAGCAGTCCCGCAGGGGGCCAAGAGACCCAGTACTTC CASSPAGGQETQYF
NA TRBJ2-1 TRBV4-3 NA TGCGCCAGCAGCCAAGAAAGAGAGGCAGGTTGGAATGAGCAGTTCTTC CASSQEREAGWNEQFF
NA TRBJ1-3 TRBV7-2 NA TGTGCCAGCAGCTTACGCCCGACAGAACGGACGTCTGGAAACACCATATATTTT CASSLRPTERTSGNTIYF
NA TRBJ2-3 TRBV10-1 NA TGCGCCAGCAGTGAAATCTCGACCAGCACAGATACGCAGTATTTT CASSEISTSTDTQYF
TRBD2 TRBJ2-2 TRBV7-9 NA TGTGCCAGCAGCTTAGGGCTAGCGGGAAACACCGGGGAGCTGTTTTTT CASSLGLAGNTGELFF
NA TRBJ1-4 TRBV4-1 NA TGCGCCAGCAGCCGCGGGGGTAGTCTAACTAATGAAAAACTGTTTTTT CASSRGGSLTNEKLFF
TRBD1 TRBJ2-7 TRBV2 NA TGTGCCAGCAGCCCCCCCGGGACAGGGTTACACGAGCAGTACTTC CASSPPGTGLHEQYF
TRBD2 TRBJ2-1 TRBV6-5 NA TGTGCCAGCAGTTTAACTAGCGGGAAGTTTAATGAGCAGTTCTTC CASSLTSGKFNEQFF
TRBD1 TRBJ1-1 TRBV5-1 NA TGCGCCAGCAGCCAAGGACAGGGTGGCACTGAAGCTTTCTTT CASSQGQGGTEAFF